This T cell receptor (beta chain) was sequenced in a study of human T cells and chemical hapten exposure. Whole-study results and caveats: There was alopecia in the donors, so their immune response may differ from that of healthy people. The number of TCRs over 1 in 1000 frequency stayed unchanged after DPC.

As for time point: pre-sensitization, week 0. Treatment given: therapeutic diphenylcyclopropenone sensitization with weekly scalp DPC. Non-pregnant alopecia patients aged 18 to 70, suitable for DPC therapy. TCRdb reprocessed the RACE reads with MiXCR, giving one entry per CDR3 protein. The table records 80,000 to 100,000 distinct CDR3 sequences, roughly a tenth of them present only once. This clonotype was seen repeatedly, ten times or more. Its antigen is as yet unknown. V was clipped by 1 base and J by 0 bases, with 13 bases between them. The CDR3 is made up of 17 amino acids. Looked up from germline, CDR1 is SGHTA and CDR2 is FQGNSA.

The sequence was collected from an older woman with alopecia areata. Some clones in this sample may be carry-over from other donors' samples. The J gene is TRBJ1-5, the V gene TRBV7-2; D is possibly TRBD1 (6 bases). The specimen comprised whole blood, sampled in connection with sensitization to the hapten diphenylcyclopropenone (DPC). For the CDR3, the DNA is TGTGCCAGCAGCTTAGGGGTGGGACAAAATAGCAATCAGCCCCAGCATTTT. Protein: CASSLGVGQNSNQPQHF.